This T cell receptor (beta chain) is from a study of shared clonotypes between healthy human individuals. DNA at around 210 ng, tens of thousands of T cell genomes, went into sorted-subset replicate PCRs. Repertoires were generated with immunoSEQ multiplex PCR, while TCRdb's copy carries only in-frame clones and drops some. The top ten hold more than 9% of the sample, which has about 340,000 clones, around 70% seen once. General study points: Limitation of the genetic and exposure-history diversity represented came from the few donors.

This clone has just a few counts. Its antigen is not known. This CDR3 is also generated by other DNA sequences in the sample. The receptor comes from a man aged 25-45 years in good health. The specimen was memory CD4+ T cells sorted from blood. Subset specified: CD45RA-negative fraction.

In DNA form, the CDR3 reads TGTGCCAGCAGTGAACCGTACGAGCAGTACTTC. It encodes CASSEPYEQYF. This chain uses TRBV6-1 with TRBJ2-7; D gene ambiguous. Per germline, CDR1 MNHNS and CDR2 SASEGT. V was shortened by 2 bases and J by 4 bases, with 3 bases between the two germline ends. This CDR3 contains 11 residues.